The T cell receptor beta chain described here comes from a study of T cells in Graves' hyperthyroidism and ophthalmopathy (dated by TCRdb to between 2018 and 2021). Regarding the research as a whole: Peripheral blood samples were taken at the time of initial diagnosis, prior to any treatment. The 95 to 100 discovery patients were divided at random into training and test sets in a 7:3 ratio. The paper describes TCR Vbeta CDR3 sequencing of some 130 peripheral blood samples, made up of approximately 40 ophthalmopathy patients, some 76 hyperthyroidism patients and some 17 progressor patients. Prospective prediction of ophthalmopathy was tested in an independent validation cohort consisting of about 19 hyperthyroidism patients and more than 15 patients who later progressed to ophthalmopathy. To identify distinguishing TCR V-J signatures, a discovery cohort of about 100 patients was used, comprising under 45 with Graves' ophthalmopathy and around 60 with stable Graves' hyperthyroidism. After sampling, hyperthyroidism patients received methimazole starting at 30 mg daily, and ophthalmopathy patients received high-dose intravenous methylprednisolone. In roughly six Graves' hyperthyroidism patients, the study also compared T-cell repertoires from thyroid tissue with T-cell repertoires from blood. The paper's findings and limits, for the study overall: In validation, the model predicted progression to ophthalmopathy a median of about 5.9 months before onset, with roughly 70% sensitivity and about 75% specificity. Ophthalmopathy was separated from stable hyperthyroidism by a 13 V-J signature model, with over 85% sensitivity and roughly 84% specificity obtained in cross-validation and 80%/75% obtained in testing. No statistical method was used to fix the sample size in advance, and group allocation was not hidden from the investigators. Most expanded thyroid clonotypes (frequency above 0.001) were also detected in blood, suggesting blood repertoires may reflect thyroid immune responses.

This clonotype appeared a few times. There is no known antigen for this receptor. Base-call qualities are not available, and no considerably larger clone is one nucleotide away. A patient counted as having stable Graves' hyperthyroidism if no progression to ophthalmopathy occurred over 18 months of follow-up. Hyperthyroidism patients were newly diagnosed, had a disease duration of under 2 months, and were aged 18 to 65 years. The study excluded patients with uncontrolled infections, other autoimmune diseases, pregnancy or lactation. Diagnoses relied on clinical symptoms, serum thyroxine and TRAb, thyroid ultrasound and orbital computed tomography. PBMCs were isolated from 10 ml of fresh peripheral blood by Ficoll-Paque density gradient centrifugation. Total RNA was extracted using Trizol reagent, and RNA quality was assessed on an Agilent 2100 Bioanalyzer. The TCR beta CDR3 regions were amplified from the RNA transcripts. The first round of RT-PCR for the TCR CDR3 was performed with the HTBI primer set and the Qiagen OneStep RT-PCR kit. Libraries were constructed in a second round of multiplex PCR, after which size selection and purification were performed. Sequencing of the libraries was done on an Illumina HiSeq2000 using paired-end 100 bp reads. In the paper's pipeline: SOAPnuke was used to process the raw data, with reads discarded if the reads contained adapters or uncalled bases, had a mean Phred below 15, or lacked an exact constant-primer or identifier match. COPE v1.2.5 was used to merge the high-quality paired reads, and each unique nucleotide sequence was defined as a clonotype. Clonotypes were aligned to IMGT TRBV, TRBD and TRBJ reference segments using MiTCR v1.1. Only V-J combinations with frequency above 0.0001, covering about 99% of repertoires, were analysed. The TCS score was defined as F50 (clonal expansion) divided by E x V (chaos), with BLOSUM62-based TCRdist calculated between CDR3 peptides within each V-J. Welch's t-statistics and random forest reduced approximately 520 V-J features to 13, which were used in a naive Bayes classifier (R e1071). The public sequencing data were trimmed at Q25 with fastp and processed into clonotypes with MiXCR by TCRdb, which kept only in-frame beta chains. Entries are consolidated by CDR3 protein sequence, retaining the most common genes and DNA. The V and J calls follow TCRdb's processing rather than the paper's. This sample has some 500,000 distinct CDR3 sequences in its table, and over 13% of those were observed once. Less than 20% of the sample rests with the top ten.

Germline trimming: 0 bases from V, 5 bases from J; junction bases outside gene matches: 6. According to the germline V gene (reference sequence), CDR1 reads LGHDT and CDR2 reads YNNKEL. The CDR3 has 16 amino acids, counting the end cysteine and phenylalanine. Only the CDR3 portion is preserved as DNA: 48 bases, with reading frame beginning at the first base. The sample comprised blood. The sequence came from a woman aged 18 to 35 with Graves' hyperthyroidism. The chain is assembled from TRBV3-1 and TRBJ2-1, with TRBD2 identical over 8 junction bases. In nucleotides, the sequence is TGTGCCAGCAGCCAAGAGCAGCGGGAGTACGACAATGAGCAGTTCTTC. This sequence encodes CASSQEQREYDNEQFF.